This TCR beta chain is from a study of blood T cell repertoires in COVID-19. Study information: PBMCs, B-cell-depleted T cells, or T cells were the source of the cDNA or gDNA that made up the material.

The CDR3 contains 17 residues. Germline V gene sequence: CDR1 SGHNT, CDR2 YENEEA. V was pared by 5 bases and J by 0 bases, with 7 bases of the junction left unmatched. Measured with immunoSEQ multiplex PCR; TCRdb has only the in-frame clones, and not every one. The data hold fewer than 80,000 clones, with roughly four fifths observed a single time. A single count supports this clone. This TCR derives from a woman of 80 years or more with acute or convalescent COVID-19. Sample: peripheral blood. V gene TRBV11-3 combines with J gene TRBJ2-1, with 10 bases matching TRBD2. CDR3 coding DNA: TGTGCCAGCAGCCGTCGTAGCGGGAGGAGCTCCTACAATGAGCAGTTCTTC. Translated, it gives CASSRRSGRSSYNEQFF.